Each of the 22 T cell receptor beta chains below was sequenced from the same sample in a study of type 1 regulatory T cells. TCRdb re-derived calls from the reads in MiXCR, one entry per CDR3 protein. The table shows 88,000 or so distinct CDR3 sequences, with roughly 28% occurring only once. What was sequenced was CD4+ T cells, either the whole sample or a sorted fraction (not recorded which). These receptors all come from a human donor in good health.

This clonotype was observed a few times. CDR3 in amino acids: CAISESLSATEAFF. The DNA for the CDR3 is TGTGCCATCAGTGAGTCGCTTAGTGCCACTGAAGCTTTCTTT. The rearrangement uses TRBV10-3 and TRBJ1-1, with unresolved D. The V gene's germline CDR1 is ENHRY and CDR2 SYGVKD. This CDR3 spans 14 amino acids. V was cut by 0 bases and J by 4 bases, with 9 bases left in between.

The chain employs TRBV12-3 or TRBV12-4 and TRBJ2-6; a weak D match, TRBD1 (5 bases). The V and J ends lost 5 bases and 4 bases respectively, with 12 bases between them. The CDR3 has 15 amino acids. The CDR3 loop reads CASSPPGWGANVLTF. CDR3 DNA: TGTGCCAGCAGTCCCCCAGGGTGGGGGGCCAACGTCCTGACTTTC.

V is TRBV3-1 and J is TRBJ2-5; 7 nucleotides line up with TRBD1. Germline lookup yields CDR1 LGHDT and CDR2 YNNKEL (reference sequence). CDR3 length equals 13 residues. J was trimmed by 7 bases and V by 4 bases; bases with no gene match: 6. CDR3 sequence (DNA): TGTGCCAGCAGCCCAGACAGGGATCGGACCCAGTACTTC. Its protein product is CASSPDRDRTQYF.

The chain joins TRBV5-4 to TRBJ2-5, with 9 bases fitting TRBD2. Germline loops: CDR1 SGHNT, CDR2 YYREEE (reference sequence). The J segment lost 3 bases and the V segment lost 5 bases, leaving 8 bases of the junction unmatched. The CDR3 has 15 residues. The CDR3: CASRSGTSLEETQYF. The CDR3 bases are TGTGCCAGCAGGTCCGGGACTAGCCTGGAAGAGACCCAGTACTTC.

This chain joins TRBV7-6 and TRBJ1-3; TRBD1 matches at 7 bases. The CDR3 is made up of 16 amino acids. In germline, CDR1 is SGHVS, CDR2 FNYEAQ. V lost 5 bases to trimming and J lost 2 bases; unmatched junction nucleotides: 9. The CDR3 region is CASSPAQTGTGNTIYF. The CDR3 nucleotides read TGTGCCAGCAGCCCGGCCCAGACAGGGACTGGAAACACCATATATTTT.

This clonotype was seen a handful of times. V usage is TRBV28 and J usage is TRBJ1-5; D call uncertain. V dropped 4 bases and J dropped 6 bases, with 4 bases sitting between them. This CDR3 contains 11 residues. Germline values: CDR1 MDHEN, CDR2 SYDVKM. CDR3 in DNA: TGTGCCAGCAGTTCAATTCAGCCCCAGCATTTT. Translation gives CASSSIQPQHF. The full variable domain, completed using reference TRBV28 and TRBJ1-5, is DVKVTQSSRYLVKRTGEKVFLECVQDMDHENMFWYRQDPGLGLRLIYFSYDVKMKEKGDIPEGYSVSREKKERFSLILESASTNQTSMYLCASSSIQPQHFGDGTRLSIL.

Worth noting for this clonotype: The conserved final phenylalanine or tryptophan is absent from the CDR3, which likely points to a read error. The gene calls are TRBV20-1 and TRBJ2-1; 7 nucleotides match TRBD1. J gave up 6 bases and V 5 bases, and 4 bases lay outside the gene matches. Germline loops: CDR1 DFQATT, CDR2 SNEGSKA (reference sequence). The CDR3 spans 12 residues. CDR3 nucleotides: TGCAGTGCTCCAGGACAGGTCAATGAGCAGTTCTAC. Amino acid sequence: CSAPGQVNEQFY.

The chain is built from TRBV3-1 and TRBJ1-2; D is possibly TRBD1 (6 bases). Trimming took 4 bases from V and 6 from J, leaving 15 bases between them. The V gene's germline CDR1 is LGHDT and CDR2 YNNKEL (reference sequence). The CDR3 sequence is 14 residues long. The CDR3 protein is CASSPQVGADGYTF. The CDR3 DNA is TGTGCCAGCAGCCCCCAGGTGGGGGCCGATGGCTACACCTTC.

This chain joins TRBV3-1 and TRBJ2-7; the match to TRBD2 covers 10 bases. CDR1 is LGHDT, CDR2 YNNKEL, per germline (reference sequence). Unmatched junction bases numbered 9, after V lost 0 bases and J lost 4 bases. The CDR3 totals 17 residues. In nucleotides, the CDR3 is TGTGCCAGCAGCCAAGAGGGACTAGCGTTATACACATACGAGCAGTACTTC. Its translation: CASSQEGLALYTYEQYF.

This clonotype was picked up a small number of times. CDR3 sequence (DNA): TGTGCCAGCAGCACAGGGTACGGAGAGACCCAGTACTTC. This codes for CASSTGYGETQYF. J is TRBJ2-5 and V is TRBV7-3; D perhaps matches TRBD1 (6 bases). V was trimmed by 5 bases and J by 4 bases, leaving 11 bases between them. The CDR3 loop spans 13 amino acids. CDR1 SGHTA and CDR2 FQGTGA come from the germline V gene.

The V gene is TRBV20-1, the J gene TRBJ1-1; D unresolved. The V end lost 6 bases, the J end lost 5 bases, and 16 bases lay between the germline ends. Germline V gene sequence: CDR1 DFQATT, CDR2 SNEGSKA (reference sequence). This CDR3 has 13 amino acids. The CDR3 loop is CSAQAGRRTEAFF. DNA of the CDR3: TGCAGTGCACAAGCAGGACGGAGGACTGAAGCTTTCTTT.

The chain has TRBV12-3 or TRBV12-4 and TRBJ1-4; a possible D gene is TRBD1 (5 bases). This CDR3 spans 14 amino acids. With 6 bases removed from V and 8 bases from J, the gap between germline ends came to 16 bases. CDR3 DNA: TGTGCCAGCAGATTGCAGGGCCAGGGCGAAAAACTGTTTTTT. Residues: CASRLQGQGEKLFF.

The chain recombines TRBV7-9 with TRBJ2-1; D is perhaps TRBD1 or TRBD2 (6 bases each). Germline lookup yields CDR1 SEHNR and CDR2 FQNEAQ (reference sequence). CDR3 length: 15 amino acids. V lost 8 bases and J lost 7, with 21 bases in between. CDR3 bases: TGTGCCAGCCTTTTCGGGGGCAGGCGGGGAAATGAGCAGTTCTTC. Translating it yields CASLFGGRRGNEQFF.

This clonotype appeared a few times. The chain uses TRBV20-1 and TRBJ2-1; 7 positions match TRBD1. CDR1 is DFQATT and CDR2 is SNEGSKA in the germline V gene (reference sequence). The CDR3 is 14 residues long. Losses at the gene ends were 5 bases for V and 9 bases for J; bases not matched to a gene: 13. The CDR3 nucleotides are TGCAGTGCTTACGACAGGGTTAAACGCAGTGAGCAGTTCTTC. Amino acid sequence: CSAYDRVKRSEQFF.

This clonotype was seen only a few times. The chain couples TRBV7-2 to TRBJ1-1; 9 bases fit TRBD1. V lost 3 bases and J lost 5; bases outside the gene matches: 7. CDR3 size: 15 residues. Germline V lookup: CDR1 SGHTA, CDR2 FQGNSA. CDR3 protein: CASSFNRGRGTEAFF. CDR3 DNA: TGTGCCAGCAGCTTTAACAGGGGGCGTGGAACTGAAGCTTTCTTT.

This clonotype has only a few counts. This rearrangement joins TRBV20-1 to TRBJ2-3; 10 bases fit TRBD2. This CDR3 is built from 15 residues. Germline trimming cut 5 bases from V and 3 bases from J; bases unmatched to any gene: 8. Looked up from germline, CDR1 is DFQATT and CDR2 is SNEGSKA (reference sequence). Here the CDR3 DNA reads TGCAGTGCTGGACGGACTAGCGGAAAAACAGATACGCAGTATTTT. Encoded protein: CSAGRTSGKTDTQYF.

The rearrangement uses TRBV29-1 and TRBJ2-1, with 9 bases identical to TRBD1. This CDR3 region has 11 residues. J gave up 9 bases and V 6 bases, and 3 bases lay outside the gene matches. Germline V CDR1 and CDR2: SQVTM, ANQGSEA. CDR3 loop: CSVQTGGEQFF. For the CDR3, the DNA is TGCAGCGTCCAGACAGGGGGTGAGCAGTTCTTC.

This chain connects TRBV11-1 to TRBJ2-7, with D unresolved. With 4 bases removed from V and 3 bases from J, the gap between germline ends came to 16 bases. The CDR3 is 15 amino acids. Germline loops: CDR1 SGHAT, CDR2 FQDESV (reference sequence). The CDR3 sequence: CASSSAYDRVYEQYF. CDR3 DNA: TGTGCCAGCAGCTCCGCCTATGACCGAGTCTACGAGCAGTACTTC.

This chain links TRBV5-5 with TRBJ1-1; the D gene is possibly TRBD1 (5 bases). CDR3 size: 13 residues. Germline-derived CDR1 and CDR2 are SGHKS and YYEKEE (reference sequence). Deletions cut 6 bases from V and 3 bases from J, with 12 bases between. The chain's CDR3 is CASNALRDTEAFF. CDR3 sequence (DNA): TGTGCCAGCAACGCACTCAGGGACACTGAAGCTTTCTTT.

The table lists this clonotype with many counts. This chain joins TRBV15 and TRBJ1-5; TRBD1 agrees at 10 bases. This CDR3 contains 16 residues. Germline loops: CDR1 LNHNV, CDR2 YYDKDF (reference sequence). With V trimmed by 2 bases and J by 2 bases, 3 bases remained unmatched. CDR3 nucleotide sequence: TGTGCCACCAGCAGACAGACAGGGGGCGGCAATCAGCCCCAGCATTTT. This codes for CATSRQTGGGNQPQHF.

This clonotype occurred a few times. The rearrangement joins TRBV7-2 to TRBJ1-6; D is ambiguous. Germline values: CDR1 SGHTA, CDR2 FQGNSA. With 1 base removed from V and 9 bases from J, the gap between germline ends came to 10 bases. This CDR3 contains 14 residues. CDR3 nucleotides: TGTGCCAGCAGCTTAGGAGGCAGCACTTCACCCCTCCACTTT. As protein: CASSLGGSTSPLHF.

CDR3 in amino acids: CASSLSMPGSNSPLHF. The CDR3 region has the DNA TGCGCCAGCAGCTTGTCCATGCCGGGATCTAATTCACCCCTCCACTTT. The chain combines TRBV5-1 with TRBJ1-6; D call uncertain. The V end was cut by 1 base, the J end by 6 bases, with 14 bases between. Germline V gene data show CDR1 as SGHRS and CDR2 as YFSETQ. The CDR3 runs to 16 residues.